Below, one T cell receptor (beta chain) is given with its context. Followed over time, Seattle patients had been enrolled while infection was active. The sample is drawn from a study of blood T cell repertoires in COVID-19. Study-wide background: Specimens from acute and convalescent COVID-19 originated in the United States, Italy and Spain.

Per the authors' pipeline: For nucleated cells, counts were estimated from reference gene primer amplification. Sequencing used immunoSEQ multiplex PCR; TCRdb keeps in-frame clones, though not all of them. V and J calls and clone size are copied from that table; D and trimming were computed from the DNA. The sample consists of 100,000 to 150,000 clones, about 74% of them appearing once. CDR1 and CDR2 from the germline V gene are SGHKS and YYEKEE (reference sequence). The V and J ends lost 0 bases and 0 bases respectively, with 13 bases between them. This CDR3 has 18 residues. Sequencing was performed on peripheral blood. The chain carries TRBV5-5 and TRBJ2-6; possibly TRBD1 for D (7 bases). This sequence originates from a man older than 75 with COVID-19, enrolled during active disease. CDR3 in DNA: TGTGCCAGCAGCTTGGACCCAGGGGGGAGCTCTGGGGCCAACGTCCTGACTTTC. Residues: CASSLDPGGSSGANVLTF.